This T cell receptor beta chain was documented in a study of cytotoxic CD8 clonotypes in ibrutinib-treated CLL. A single count supports this clone. The target antigen is unknown. Whole-study findings and limits: Relative to age-matched healthy donors, clonality at baseline was higher, and it tracked circulating CD8+ T-cell counts.

Germline loops: CDR1 SGHDT, CDR2 YYEEEE. Deletions cut 3 bases from V and 7 bases from J, with 16 bases between. There are 14 residues in the CDR3. Clones were read by immunoSEQ multiplex PCR, and TCRdb kept only the in-frame ones, dropping some. The sample shows about 40,000 clones, roughly 70% of them seen only once. The sample here was PBMCs, taken at disease progression, from a patient treated with ibrutinib. The rearrangement uses TRBV5-6 and TRBJ1-1; D is ambiguous. The sequence was collected from a human donor with chronic lymphocytic leukemia. The CDR3 loop reads CASSSPPEWIEAFF. DNA of the CDR3: TGTGCCAGCAGCTCCCCCCCGGAGTGGATTGAAGCTTTCTTT.